This T cell receptor (beta chain) is from a study of shared clonotypes between healthy human individuals (TCRdb year 2020). Regarding the complete study: Two women and a few men aged 18 to 49 years were included in the cohort. For each donor, CD4 naive and CD4 memory were each given three plates, CD8 naive was given two plates, and CD8 memory was given one plate. Blood TCR repertoires of several healthy adults were deeply sequenced to estimate repertoire size and the extent of clonotype sharing between individuals. Different laboratories and diverse techniques were used to prepare libraries and sequence TCR repertoires, to increase sequencing depth and limit assay-specific biases. Per donor, leukapheresis produced somewhere between about 0.85 and 10 billion PBMCs. Findings and caveats that apply to the study as a whole: Around 5.4% of naive CD4, 3.5% of naive CD8, 2.3% of memory CD4, and around 0.42% of memory CD8 clonotypes were shared across several donors. Sampling was restricted to blood, and TCR repertoires in tissue are likely to differ from TCR repertoires in blood. The small number of donors limited the genetic and exposure-history diversity represented. Incomplete sequencing was indicated by rarefaction of sorted-subset datasets, despite the large sequencing depth. Naive subsets generally had larger estimated clonotype richness than memory subsets did. Compared with non-shared clonotypes, the clonotypes found in all four sorted-subset donors had higher generation probabilities. Based on pairwise subsampling, the degree of clonotype sharing among donors was expected to be affected by sequencing depth.

V was cut back by 0 bases and J by 2 bases, leaving a gap of 13 bases between them. The germline V gene specifies MNHEY as CDR1 and SVGAGI as CDR2. Measured from the cysteine to the phenylalanine, the CDR3 is 16 residues long. The entry retains the CDR3 DNA only, 48 bases that are in frame from base 1. Worth noting for this clone: Its antigen remains undetermined. Base qualities were left out, and no much larger clone turns up one base away.

Using the deep immunoSEQ assay, multiplex PCR amplified TCR CDR3 regions from genomic DNA. Genomic DNA extracted from each cell subset was distributed evenly over all wells of several immunoSEQ 96-well plates, and each plate served as one replicate. For sorted subsets, each replicate PCR was loaded with roughly 0.2 ug genomic DNA, equivalent to approximately 33,000 T cell genomes. The purified libraries were quantified using a Qubit 3.0 fluorometer, sized with a Bioanalyzer 2100, and then quantified again using the KAPA Library Quantification kit. Each immunoSEQ 96-well plate was sequenced on its own single-read 150-cycle Illumina NextSeq 550 flow cell. The study's processing was this. Because only junctional sequences without quality scores were contained in the immunoSEQ output, filtering matching that applied to full-length reads could not be performed. To assign V/J genes and CDR3, sequences were annotated using PyIR, a Python wrapper for IgBLAST v1.9, with IMGT germline references. Any read was removed if the V/J assignment was weak (E-value above 1e-6), the CDR3 was missing, or the read contained stop codons, out-of-frame junctions, or ambiguous translated residues. V3J clonotypes were defined as sequences sharing an identical inferred V gene, J gene, and CDR3 amino acid sequence. Percentage overlap between repertoires was calculated by dividing the number of shared unique clonotypes by the size of the smaller repertoire. Three approaches were used to assess repertoire richness: RTK rarefaction, the Chao1 estimator, and Recon v2.1 estimates of unobserved clonotypes. For all TCRbeta clonotypes obtained by the gDNA method from several donors, generation probabilities were computed with OLGA. TCRdb provides this immuneACCESS table in a form limited to in-frame rearrangements. Some clones are lacking; in checked studies, under half of them reflect an unresolved V gene, and why the rest are absent is not known. That table supplies the V and J calls and clone size; D and trimming were determined from the DNA. Across this sample there are 2 million or so clones, with roughly 95% seen only once. The ten largest make up around 1.1% of the sample.

CD8 naive samples were CD45RO-negative cells positively selected for CCR7, giving a CD45RA+CCR7+ population that excluded TemRA cells. The donors were healthy, HIV-negative adults who had no recently reported acute infections or vaccinations. Every donor was a Caucasian adult residing in Nashville, Tennessee, USA. Blood was obtained by leukapheresis, after which PBMCs were separated by Ficoll-Histopaque density gradient centrifugation and cryopreserved in liquid nitrogen vapor phase. Analytical flow cytometry was used to check the purity and quantity of each magnetically sorted T cell population. Genomic DNA was isolated from every sorted fraction and measured by UV absorbance on a Nanodrop 2000c.

The receptor's source is a man aged 18 to 29 in good health. Sequencing was carried out using naive CD8+ T cells sorted from blood. Read against the paper, the sample's cell subset or site label means: CD45RA+CCR7+. The chain couples TRBV6-5 to TRBJ1-2; tentative D gene TRBD1, with 6 bases matching. The DNA reads TGTGCCAGCAGTTACTCGGCGGAGGGGGGGAACTATGGCTACACCTTC. It is translated as CASSYSAEGGNYGYTF.